These 5 T cell receptor beta chains share one sample of origin, sequenced in a study of T cells in Graves' hyperthyroidism and ophthalmopathy. Amplified TCR beta CDR3 regions derived from RNA transcripts. HTBI primers drove first-round RT-PCR of the TCR CDR3. TCRdb re-called the multiplex PCR reads through MiXCR, storing one row per CDR3 protein. The top ten hold approximately 14% of the sample, which has under 450,000 distinct CDR3 sequences, around a sixth seen once. The sequencing sample was made of blood. All receptors come from a woman under 30 with Graves' hyperthyroidism.

Note on this clonotype: A much bigger clone sits one base away, suggesting this may be a read error. The chain has TRBV7-2 and TRBJ2-2; 11 nucleotides line up with TRBD2. The CDR3 length is 17 residues. Germline-derived CDR1 and CDR2 are SGHTA and FQGNSA. This chain's CDR3 is CVSSLRLAGYLGGELFF. The CDR3 bases are TGTGTCAGCAGCCTAAGACTAGCGGGGTACCTGGGCGGGGAGCTGTTTTTT.

This clonotype came up many times. This chain joins TRBV28 and TRBJ2-6, with TRBD1 matching 9 bases. Trimming at V came to 2 bases and at J to 4 bases, leaving 12 bases not matched to a gene. The CDR3 contains 19 residues. Per germline, CDR1 MDHEN and CDR2 SYDVKM. CDR3 nucleotides: TGTGCCAGCAGTTTAGCCGGTCCGGGACAGGGTTTGGGGGCCAACGTCCTGACTTTC. This gives the protein CASSLAGPGQGLGANVLTF.

This clonotype was detected only a few times. The chain recombines TRBV5-1 with TRBJ2-7; D uncertain. Trimming took off 4 bases at V and 5 bases at J, with 16 bases between the two ends. CDR1 SGHRS and CDR2 YFSETQ come from the germline V gene. The CDR3 length is 14 residues. CDR3: CASSELGPGNEQYF. The DNA for the CDR3 is TGCGCCAGCAGCGAATTGGGTCCTGGGAACGAGCAGTACTTC.

This sequence joins TRBV9 and TRBJ2-5, with D tentatively TRBD2 (7 bases). Looked up from germline, CDR1 is SGDLS and CDR2 is YYNGEE. V lost 3 bases and J lost 4, with 13 bases in between. The CDR3 is 14 residues long. The DNA of the CDR3 is TGTGCCAGCAGCGCCCGCGGGGGCGGAGAGACCCAGTACTTC. Translated, it gives CASSARGGGETQYF.

At least ten counts were recorded for this clonotype. This chain uses TRBV7-2 with TRBJ2-2, with D perhaps matching TRBD1 (6 bases). V was pared by 6 bases and J by 6 bases, with 14 bases between. The germline V gene has CDR1 SGHTA and CDR2 FQGNSA. This CDR3 comprises 14 residues. CDR3 in DNA: TGTGCCAGCAGGAGAGCCCAGGGGTCCGGGGAGCTGTTTTTT. It is translated as CASRRAQGSGELFF.